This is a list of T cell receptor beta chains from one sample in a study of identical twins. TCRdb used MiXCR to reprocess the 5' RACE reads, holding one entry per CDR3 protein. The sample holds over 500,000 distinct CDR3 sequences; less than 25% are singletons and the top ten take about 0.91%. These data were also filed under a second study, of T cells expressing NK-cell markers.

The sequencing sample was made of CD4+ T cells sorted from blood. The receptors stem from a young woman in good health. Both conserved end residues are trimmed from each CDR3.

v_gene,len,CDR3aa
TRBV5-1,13,ASSLRDSMNTEAF
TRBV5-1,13,ASSPAVGSDEKLF
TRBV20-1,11,SARDLGGGELF
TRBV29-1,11,SVAGQSNQPQH
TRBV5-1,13,ASSFEQGGNSPLH
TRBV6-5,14,ASSYSPSAARETQY
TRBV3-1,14,ASSQDLSANTDTQY
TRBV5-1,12,ASTGTGTNYGYT
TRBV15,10,ATSRWGSIQY
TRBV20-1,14,SARGSGRISYNEQF
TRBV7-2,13,ASSLYGFPINEQF
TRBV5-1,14,ASSLVLAGGPNEQF
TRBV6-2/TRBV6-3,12,ASTDRTLGNEQY
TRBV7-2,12,ASSLVAGEVIQY
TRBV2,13,ASSGVGTADYEQY
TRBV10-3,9,AISERYGYT
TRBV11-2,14,ASSSLDLSGSNEQF
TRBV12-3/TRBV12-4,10,ASSSRQTSDT
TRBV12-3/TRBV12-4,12,ASRDRASGTEAF
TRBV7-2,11,ASSLVSPPEQY
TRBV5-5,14,ASSGRMGLAKNIQY
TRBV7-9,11,ASSGGLFDEQY
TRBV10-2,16,ASSEDRGIGVNNQPQH
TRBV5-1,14,ASSRDRTDTNYGYT
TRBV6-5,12,ASSSLTGNTEAF
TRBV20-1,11,SIPWDRTGELF
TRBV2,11,ASLTETINTIY
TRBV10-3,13,AIREYLAGDYEQY
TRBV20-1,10,SASLTTYEQY
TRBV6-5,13,ASSWDRLSGNTIY
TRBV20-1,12,SARWRGLYNEQF
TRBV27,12,ASSYRGAEYEQY
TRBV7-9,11,ASKRDGNTEAF
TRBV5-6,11,ASCEGGEYEQY
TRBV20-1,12,SAKLAGATDTQY
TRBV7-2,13,ASSQQGFSNQPQH
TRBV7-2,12,ASSQSLPQETQY
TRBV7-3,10,ASSLGPGIQY
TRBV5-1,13,ASSASPGADYGYT
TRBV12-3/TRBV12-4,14,ASSRTNSGLREKLF
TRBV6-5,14,ASSYPTGTGDTEAF
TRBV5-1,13,ASSLAVVDKNIQY
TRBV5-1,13,ASSGGTGEGYGYT
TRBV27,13,ASSSRGWNTGELF
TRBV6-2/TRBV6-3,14,ASSYSVTDYTGELF
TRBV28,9,ASRRQVEAF